This TCR beta chain was identified in a study of shared clonotypes between healthy human individuals. Study context: CD8 memory received one plate per donor, CD8 naive two, CD4 memory three and CD4 naive three.

Assay used: immunoSEQ multiplex PCR; TCRdb lists only in-frame clones, some missing. The data contain 600,000 to 800,000 clones, about two thirds of them seen just once; the ten biggest clones take up more than 1.5%. Germline CDR1 and CDR2: KGHSH and LQKENI. The J segment lost 5 bases and the V segment lost 8 bases, leaving 9 bases of the junction unmatched. The CDR3 spans 15 residues. CD4+ cells yielded CD45RA+ naive and CD45RA-negative memory subsets. The V gene is TRBV18, the J gene TRBJ2-2; TRBD1 aligns across 9 bases. Sample: memory CD4+ T cells sorted from blood. Subset specified: CD45RA-negative fraction. The source of this sequence is a woman under 40 in good health. The CDR3 coding sequence is TGTGCCAGCGTTACAGGGGGCGTTGGAACCGGGGAGCTGTTTTTT. Translating it yields CASVTGGVGTGELFF.